This T cell receptor (beta chain) is from a study of CD8 T cells in Susac syndrome. Reverse transcription of roughly 0.45 to 1 ug RNA used random hexamers. TCRdb used MiXCR to reprocess the immunoSEQ multiplex PCR reads, holding one entry per CDR3 protein. The profile shows about 180,000 distinct CDR3 sequences, roughly 95% of them singletons. The sequenced sample was CD4+ T cells from PBMCs. The receptor comes from a human donor with Susac syndrome.

DNA of the CDR3: TGTGCCAGCAGTCCCTTGGGGTACGGCAACGAGCAGTACTTC. As protein: CASSPLGYGNEQYF. The chain links TRBV27 to TRBJ2-7, with D unclear. The CDR3 sequence is 14 residues long. Trimming cost V 5 bases and J 5 bases, with 16 bases left between them. Germline CDR1 reads MNHEY; CDR2 reads SMNVEV (reference sequence).